This T cell receptor (beta chain) was found in a study of blood T cell repertoires in COVID-19. The repertoire was sequenced with immunoSEQ multiplex PCR; TCRdb's copy has only in-frame clones and lacks some. This sample has about 310,000 clones, with roughly nine tenths found just once. CDR3 size: 14 residues. The V end was cut by 3 bases, the J end by 8 bases, with 15 bases between. CDR1 SGDLS and CDR2 YYNGEE come from the germline V gene. This chain joins TRBV9 and TRBJ1-3, with TRBD1 as a possible D gene (5 bases). Material for sequencing was peripheral blood. This TCR derives from a man between 18 and 29 years old with active or convalescent COVID-19. CDR3 sequence (DNA): TGTGCCAGCAGCGCCCGGACATATTTGGACACCATATATTTT. Translating gives CASSARTYLDTIYF.